These T cell receptor beta chains were read from a single sample in a study of T cell repertoires in cytomegalovirus infection. MiXCR, applied by TCRdb to the reads, yields one record per CDR3 protein. The profile shows about half a million distinct CDR3 sequences, 33% of them singletons. These receptors' antigens are unknown. The sample was cultured PBMCs, taken from culture after CMV antigen stimulation. These receptors were collected from a human donor in good health (CMV status not recorded). Some clones in this sample may be carry-over from other donors' samples. Both conserved end residues are part of each CDR3. A D gene is named only where the DNA matches it firmly. Clone sizes are given selectively: once, few, many, or a class where the clone is expanded.

D gene	clone size	V gene	J gene	CDR3 length	CDR3 DNA	CDR3 protein
.	few	TRBV7-3	TRBJ1-2	15	TGTGCCAGCAGCTTGAACTCGCCCACTCCGGCTGGCTACACCTTC	CASSLNSPTPAGYTF
TRBD2	.	TRBV25-1	TRBJ2-5	15	TGTGCCAGCAGTGAGGCAGCGGGAGGGCTTGAGACCCAGTACTTC	CASSEAAGGLETQYF
.	few	TRBV10-3	TRBJ2-7	14	TGTGCCATCAGTGAGCCCGGCACGGTTTACGAGCAGTACTTC	CAISEPGTVYEQYF
.	.	TRBV7-9	TRBJ2-5	12	TGTGCCAGCGAAGGCAGCCAGGGTGGCCAGTACTTC	CASEGSQGGQYF
.	.	TRBV4-1	TRBJ1-5	14	TGCGCCAGCAGCCAAGACCCCGTAATATCTCCAGAGCATTTT	CASSQDPVISPEHF
.	few	TRBV5-8	TRBJ2-1	15	TGTGCCAGCAGTAGGATGGGCGGACCCTACAATGAGCAGTTCTTC	CASSRMGGPYNEQFF
TRBD2	.	TRBV15	TRBJ2-1	14	TGTGCCATCTCTAGCGGGGCCCCCTACAATGAGCAGTTCTTC	CAISSGAPYNEQFF
.	once	TRBV20-1	TRBJ1-4	15	TGCAGTGCTAGAGATCGGGGCAGGGATAATGAAAAACTGTTTTTT	CSARDRGRDNEKLFF
.	many	TRBV7-2	TRBJ2-5	16	TGTGCCAGCAGCTCAAAAATTCCGGGACCGAAAGAGACCCAGTACTTC	CASSSKIPGPKETQYF
TRBD1	.	TRBV6-1	TRBJ1-4	14	TGTGCCAGCAGTTCCTGGGACAGGAATGAAAAACTGTTTTTT	CASSSWDRNEKLFF
.	.	TRBV2	TRBJ1-2	12	TGTGCCAGCAGTCCCGATGCGAATGGCTACACCTTC	CASSPDANGYTF
TRBD1	.	TRBV19	TRBJ2-1	18	TGTGCCAGTAGTCCAGGGACAGGTCGGTACGAGTCCTACAATGAGCAGTTCTTC	CASSPGTGRYESYNEQFF
.	few	TRBV7-9	TRBJ1-2	13	TGTGCCAGCAGCTCGACTAGTGGGGATGGCTACACCTTC	CASSSTSGDGYTF
TRBD1	.	TRBV5-1	TRBJ2-2	15	TGCGCCAGCAGAAAGGGACAGGGAGACACCGGGGAGCTGTTTTTT	CASRKGQGDTGELFF
TRBD1	many	TRBV5-8	TRBJ2-6	16	TGTGCCAGCAGCACTGACAGGGGGTCTGGGGCCAACGTCCTGACTTTC	CASSTDRGSGANVLTF
.	many	TRBV7-2	TRBJ2-3	16	TGTGCCAGCGGTTTACAAGCGGACCCTAGCACAGATACGCAGTATTTT	CASGLQADPSTDTQYF
.	.	TRBV11-2	TRBJ2-1	13	TGTGCCAGCAGCTCCTTGGAGGGGAATGAGCAGTTCTTC	CASSSLEGNEQFF
.	.	TRBV19	TRBJ1-4	16	TGTACCAGTAGTATTAGGGCGGGGGCGCGAACTGAAAAACTGTTTTTT	CTSSIRAGARTEKLFF
TRBD2	few	TRBV6-1	TRBJ2-1	16	TGTGCCAGCGGGGCGTGGGCTAGCGGGAGTTACAATGAGCAGTTCTTC	CASGAWASGSYNEQFF
.	.	TRBV24-1	TRBJ1-4	16	TGTGCCACCAGTGATCCGTCAGGAGCAACTAATGAAAAACTGTTTTTT	CATSDPSGATNEKLFF
TRBD2	.	TRBV7-6	TRBJ2-1	15	TGTGCCAGCAGCTTAGGGCCTAGCGGGAACTATGAGCAGTTCTTC	CASSLGPSGNYEQFF
.	.	TRBV9	TRBJ2-4	15	TGTGCCAGCAGCACCCAGCCTACGGGGGTATACATTCAGTACTTC	CASSTQPTGVYIQYF
.	.	TRBV20-1	TRBJ1-6	16	TGCAGTGCTAGAGATTCGGGGGCACTGGATAATTCACCCCTCCACTTT	CSARDSGALDNSPLHF
.	.	TRBV7-3	TRBJ2-3	12	TGTGCCAGCGGAACAGCGACAGATACGCAGTATTTT	CASGTATDTQYF
TRBD2	once	TRBV23-1	TRBJ2-3	15	TGCGCCAGCACAGCTAGCGGAATTATCACAGATACGCAGTATTTT	CASTASGIITDTQYF
TRBD1	few	TRBV7-9	TRBJ2-5	14	TGTGCCAGCTCCTTCCGACAGGGCGAAGAGACCCAGTACTTC	CASSFRQGEETQYF
TRBD1	few	TRBV19	TRBJ2-7	15	TGTGCCAGTAGTTCCCGGGACAGGGGGGCCTACGAGCAGTACTTC	CASSSRDRGAYEQYF
.	.	TRBV19	TRBJ2-3	14	TGTGCCAGTAGTTCCGGGACACTCACAGATACGCAGTATTTT	CASSSGTLTDTQYF
TRBD1	.	TRBV2	TRBJ1-1	14	TGTGCCAGCAGGGAGACAGGGGTTTATACTGAAGCTTTCTTT	CASRETGVYTEAFF
TRBD1	.	TRBV7-2	TRBJ1-1	13	TGTGCCAGCAGCGCCGGACAGGGCACTGAAGCTTTCTTT	CASSAGQGTEAFF
.	few	TRBV18	TRBJ1-2	14	TGTGCCAGCTCACCACCCCTAAACAGCTATGGCTACACCTTC	CASSPPLNSYGYTF
TRBD2	.	TRBV7-6	TRBJ2-5	14	TGTGCCAGCAACAATATAGCGGGAGTGGAGACCCAGTACTTC	CASNNIAGVETQYF
TRBD1	few	TRBV19	TRBJ1-1	12	TGTGCCAGCCGGGACAGGAACACTGAAGCTTTCTTT	CASRDRNTEAFF
.	.	TRBV7-8	TRBJ2-1	12	TGTGCCAGCAGCTTTCCCCTTGCTGAGCAGTTCTTC	CASSFPLAEQFF
TRBD2	.	TRBV10-3	TRBJ2-5	17	TGTGCCATCCGTGCTGTTGGACTAGCGGGAGGAGGGGAGACCCAGTACTTC	CAIRAVGLAGGGETQYF
.	few	TRBV6-1	TRBJ1-5	13	TGTGCCAGCACCGAAGGGGTAAATCAGCCCCAGCATTTT	CASTEGVNQPQHF
TRBD1	few	TRBV7-9	TRBJ1-1	15	TGTGCCAGCAGCCGGGGACAGGGGGGGTTTGAAGAAGCTTTCTTT	CASSRGQGGFEEAFF
TRBD2	.	TRBV11-3	TRBJ2-2	18	TGTGCCAGCAGCTTAGTTACCCACCGCGGGAGTCTCACCGGGGAGCTGTTTTTT	CASSLVTHRGSLTGELFF
.	few	TRBV11-2	TRBJ2-5	14	TGTGCCAGCAGTTTCCTAGCTCCCCCAGAGACCCAGTACTTC	CASSFLAPPETQYF
TRBD2	many	TRBV7-3	TRBJ2-1	18	TGTGCCAGCAGCCCAAGGACTAGCGGGAGAAGCTCCTACAATGAGCAGTTCTTC	CASSPRTSGRSSYNEQFF
.	.	TRBV11-2	TRBJ2-2	13	TGTGCCAGCAGGTCCCTAGCGTCTGGGGAGCTGTTTTTT	CASRSLASGELFF
TRBD2	.	TRBV20-1	TRBJ2-3	16	TGCAGTGCTAGCCCCGATGGGAGCGGGGGCCGACATACGCAGTATTTT	CSASPDGSGGRHTQYF
.	few	TRBV12-3/TRBV12-4	TRBJ2-7	15	TGTGCCAGCAGTTTAATTAGCGGCCCTTTCTACGAGCAGTACTTC	CASSLISGPFYEQYF
.	.	TRBV6-5	TRBJ1-1	15	TGTGCCAGCAGTTACTATCTGGGGGGGAACACTGAAGCTTTCTTT	CASSYYLGGNTEAFF
.	few	TRBV24-1	TRBJ2-2	12	TGTGCCACCAGGAGGGAGACCGGGGAGCTGTTTTTT	CATRRETGELFF